The next 24 T cell receptor beta chains were all read from a single sample in a study of blood T cell repertoires in COVID-19. Clones were sequenced by immunoSEQ multiplex PCR, and TCRdb holds only the in-frame ones, with some missing. The table records more than 200,000 clones, about 88% of them present only once. Input material: peripheral blood. The receptors were sampled from a woman in her thirties or forties who had recovered from COVID-19.

This clone was seen only a few times. This chain uses TRBV24-1 with TRBJ1-5; D is unclear. V dropped 5 bases and J dropped 10 bases, with 17 bases sitting between them. CDR1 is KGHDR and CDR2 is SFDVKD in the germline V gene. The CDR3 covers 14 residues. The CDR3 sequence: CATSARYDLSPQHF. DNA of the CDR3: TGTGCCACCAGTGCACGATACGATCTAAGCCCCCAGCATTTT.

The chain carries TRBV19 and TRBJ2-2, with 8 nucleotides matching TRBD2. This CDR3 contains 14 residues. Trimming removed 1 base from V and 7 bases from J; junction bases left unmatched: 2. Germline assignment: CDR1 LNHDA and CDR2 SQIVND (reference sequence). Here the CDR3 DNA reads TGTGCCAGTAGTATAGGGACTAGCATCGGGGAGCTGTTTTTT. Its translation is CASSIGTSIGELFF.

The rearrangement links TRBV11-2 to TRBJ2-1; 12 bases line up with TRBD2. CDR1 SGHAT and CDR2 FQNNGV come from the germline V gene. V dropped 3 bases and J dropped 6; count of bases not matched to a gene: 3. The CDR3 has 15 amino acids. This CDR3 is CASSFASGGANEQFF. CDR3 nucleotide sequence: TGTGCCAGCAGCTTCGCTAGCGGGGGGGCCAATGAGCAGTTCTTC.

This clone came up once. This chain joins TRBV4-2 and TRBJ2-6; 10 positions match TRBD2. The V and J ends lost 0 bases and 0 bases, in that order; junction bases with no gene match: 5. CDR3 length: 19 residues. Germline loops: CDR1 LGHNA, CDR2 YNFKEQ. CDR3 sequence (DNA): TGTGCCAGCAGCCAAGAGGGGACTAGCGTTCGCTCTGGGGCCAACGTCCTGACTTTC. Translation gives CASSQEGTSVRSGANVLTF.

This clone occurred a few times. This sequence joins TRBV14 and TRBJ1-2; perhaps TRBD1 as D (5 bases). Trimming stripped 2 bases from V and 4 bases from J, with 20 bases between. Per the germline V gene, CDR1 is SGHDN and CDR2 is FVKESK. The CDR3 loop spans 17 amino acids. The CDR3 nucleotides read TGTGCCAGCAGCCAATCCGGAATCGACAGATTCGTCTATGGCTACACCTTC. This gives the protein CASSQSGIDRFVYGYTF.

This clone has just one count. The chain recombines TRBV4-2 with TRBJ2-2; the match to TRBD2 covers 10 bases. The CDR3 is made up of 18 amino acids. Germline V CDR1 and CDR2: LGHNA, YNFKEQ. V shed 0 bases and J 7 bases; nucleotides not matched to a gene: 11. CDR3 residues: CASSQDSRAGGPSGELFF. For the CDR3, the DNA is TGTGCCAGCAGCCAAGATTCGAGAGCGGGAGGGCCGAGCGGGGAGCTGTTTTTT.

The rearrangement uses TRBV28 and TRBJ1-2, with D unresolved. Germline V gene sequence: CDR1 MDHEN, CDR2 SYDVKM. Trimming left V 3 bases short and J 4 bases short, with 6 bases between. This CDR3 has 12 amino acids. The CDR3 region is CASSFQAYGYTF. CDR3 bases: TGTGCCAGCAGTTTCCAGGCCTATGGCTACACCTTC.

CDR3 bases: TGTGCCAGCAGCTATAGCGGGAGGGCTGAAGAGACCCAGTACTTC. Its protein is CASSYSGRAEETQYF. This sequence joins TRBV7-3 and TRBJ2-5; TRBD2 aligns across 11 bases. CDR3 length: 15 amino acids. CDR1 SGHTA and CDR2 FQGTGA come from the germline V gene. V dropped 4 bases and J dropped 3; count of bases not matched to a gene: 4.

This clone was counted a few times. The V and J genes are TRBV7-2 and TRBJ1-2, with D maybe TRBD1 (5 bases). V was pared by 1 base and J by 4 bases, with 16 bases between. In germline, CDR1 is SGHTA, CDR2 FQGNSA. This CDR3 spans 16 amino acids. The CDR3 region has the DNA TGTGCCAGCAGCTTAGACAGCCCCAGGGTTAGCTATGGCTACACCTTC. This codes for CASSLDSPRVSYGYTF.

This chain connects TRBV7-2 to TRBJ2-7; 7 nucleotides align to TRBD1. The CDR3 has 15 amino acids. Trimming cost V 1 base and J 2 bases; bases outside gene matches: 5. Germline V gene data show CDR1 as SGHTA and CDR2 as FQGNSA. The CDR3 protein is CASSLETGYTYEQYF. The CDR3 nucleotides are TGTGCCAGCAGCTTAGAGACAGGGTATACCTACGAGCAGTACTTC.

This clone was observed once. The chain couples TRBV18 to TRBJ1-5; TRBD1 might be the D (5 bases). Deletions cut 2 bases from V and 6 bases from J, with 14 bases between. The germline CDR1 and CDR2 sequences are KGHSH and LQKENI. This CDR3 has 15 amino acids. CDR3 sequence: CASSPWGPGPQPQHF. The CDR3 DNA follows: TGTGCCAGCTCACCATGGGGCCCCGGACCTCAGCCCCAGCATTTT. Variable domain in full (rest from reference TRBV18 and TRBJ1-5): NAGVMQNPRHLVRRRGQEARLRCSPMKGHSHVYWYRQLPEEGLKFMVYLQKENIIDESGMPKERFSAEFPKEGPSILRIQQVVRGDSAAYFCASSPWGPGPQPQHFGDGTRLSIL.

This sequence joins TRBV7-3 and TRBJ2-1, with D tentatively TRBD2 (5 bases). Germline CDR1 and CDR2: SGHTA and FQGTGA. The CDR3 runs 16 residues. Trimming cost V 5 bases and J 3 bases, with 17 bases left between them. DNA for the CDR3: TGTGCCAGCAGCCCAAACCGGCTAGCCCGCTACAATGAGCAGTTCTTC. The encoded protein is CASSPNRLARYNEQFF.

The J gene is TRBJ1-2, the V gene TRBV5-1; no definite D call. Between the trimmed V and J ends, which lost 3 bases and 3 bases, there was a span of 15 bases. CDR3 size: 15 residues. CDR1 and CDR2 (germline): SGHRS, YFSETQ. For the CDR3, the DNA is TGCGCCAGCAGCTCCCCAACCGAAGGAGACTATGGCTACACCTTC. Amino acid sequence: CASSSPTEGDYGYTF.

V gene TRBV7-9 combines with J gene TRBJ2-7, with TRBD2 matching 12 bases. V lost 4 bases, J lost 6 bases, and 13 bases stayed unmatched. This CDR3 region has 17 residues. CDR1 is SEHNR, CDR2 FQNEAQ, per germline (reference sequence). The chain's CDR3 is CASSSTRETSGGIEQYF. CDR3 in DNA: TGTGCCAGCAGCTCCACCCGGGAGACTAGCGGGGGAATCGAGCAGTACTTC.

This clone showed up just a few times. V is TRBV6-5 and J is TRBJ1-4; 12 bases fit TRBD1. Germline V lookup: CDR1 MNHEY, CDR2 SVGAGI. The CDR3 is made up of 15 amino acids. The V segment lost 2 bases and the J segment 7 bases; nucleotides outside the gene matches: 2. CDR3 residues: CASSYGTGGSEKLFF. The DNA for the CDR3 is TGTGCCAGCAGTTACGGGACAGGGGGCAGTGAAAAACTGTTTTTT.

The V and J genes are TRBV6-6 and TRBJ2-1; D possibly corresponds to TRBD2 (7 bases). Trimming took 8 bases from V and 1 from J, leaving 12 bases between them. In germline, CDR1 is MNHNY, CDR2 SVGAGI (reference sequence). CDR3 size: 14 residues. This CDR3 reads CASQGGGSYNEQFF. CDR3 DNA sequence: TGTGCCAGCCAGGGAGGGGGTTCCTACAATGAGCAGTTCTTC.

The genes are TRBV10-2 and TRBJ1-2; no clear D gene. The CDR3 loop spans 13 amino acids. V was shortened by 3 bases and J by 1 base, with 6 bases between the two germline ends. The germline V gene has CDR1 WSHSY and CDR2 SAAADI. The CDR3 sequence is CASSDSFNYGYTF. Here the CDR3 DNA reads TGCGCCAGCAGTGACAGTTTTAACTATGGCTACACCTTC.

The chain employs TRBV30 and TRBJ1-4; D possibly corresponds to TRBD1 (6 bases). The CDR3 contains 17 residues. V was pared by 4 bases and J by 6 bases, with 24 bases between. Germline values: CDR1 GTSNPN, CDR2 SVGIG (reference sequence). This CDR3 is CAWTLGQGSRGYEKLFF. CDR3 DNA sequence: TGTGCCTGGACCTTGGGGCAGGGGTCGCGAGGGTATGAAAAACTGTTTTTT.

The chain recombines TRBV3-1 (or the pseudogene TRBV3-2) with TRBJ2-7; 9 nucleotides align to TRBD1. This CDR3 is 15 amino acids long. In germline, CDR1 is LGHDT, CDR2 YNNKEL (reference sequence). V gave up 5 bases and J gave up 1 base; unmatched junction bases: 6. In DNA form, the CDR3 reads TGTGCCAGCAGCGAGGGACAGGGAGTATCCTACGAGCAGTACTTC. This codes for CASSEGQGVSYEQYF.

The chain joins TRBV24-1 to TRBJ1-5, with 7 nucleotides matching TRBD1. Losses at the gene ends were 8 bases for V and 3 bases for J; bases not matched to a gene: 9. This CDR3 has 15 amino acids. In germline, CDR1 is KGHDR, CDR2 SFDVKD. CDR3 in amino acids: CATKDNRGHNQPQHF. DNA of the CDR3: TGTGCCACCAAGGATAACAGGGGCCACAATCAGCCCCAGCATTTT.

This clone was observed a single time. The gene calls are TRBV30 and TRBJ2-5, with 7 bases matching TRBD1. The CDR3 sequence is 15 residues long. CDR1 and CDR2 (germline): GTSNPN, SVGIG (reference sequence). V was clipped by 2 bases and J by 1 base; unmatched bases: 7. The chain's CDR3 is CAWSKGGVGQETQYF. The DNA of the CDR3 is TGTGCCTGGAGTAAAGGGGGCGTCGGCCAAGAGACCCAGTACTTC.

The table lists this clone with a few counts. The chain carries TRBV4-3 and TRBJ2-2, with 8 positions matching TRBD2. J gave up 4 bases and V 1 base, and 2 bases lay outside the gene matches. This CDR3 has 15 amino acids. Germline V CDR1 and CDR2: LGHNA, YSLEER. As DNA, the CDR3 is TGCGCCAGCAGCCAAGGGGCGGGGGGCACCGGGGAGCTGTTTTTT. Its translation: CASSQGAGGTGELFF.

J is TRBJ1-5 and V is TRBV28; 7 bases align to TRBD1. Germline V CDR1 and CDR2: MDHEN, SYDVKM. The CDR3 has 19 residues. Trimming removed 5 bases from V and 4 bases from J; junction bases left unmatched: 20. The CDR3, as DNA: TGTGCCAGCAGTAACGGGAAACTATTTGACAGGGATACTAATCAGCCCCAGCATTTT. Its protein is CASSNGKLFDRDTNQPQHF.

The sample holds one count of this clone. The chain links TRBV7-2 to TRBJ2-1; 7 bases line up with TRBD2. CDR3 length: 16 amino acids. Germline-derived CDR1 and CDR2 are SGHTA and FQGNSA. V was pared by 5 bases and J by 6 bases, with 13 bases of the junction left unmatched. CDR3 DNA sequence: TGTGCCAGCAGCCCGGGGGGTCAGACTAGAGGCAATGAGCAGTTCTTC. It specifies CASSPGGQTRGNEQFF.